This passage covers 30 T cell receptor beta chains from one sample sequenced in a study of blood T cells in healthy people across ages. Next came a second PCR, run for about 6 to 11 cycles, which used a sample-barcoded 5' primer along with a J-beta primer mix. TCRdb reprocessed the 5' RACE reads via MiXCR and lists one record per CDR3 protein. The sample includes some 1.4 million distinct CDR3 sequences, around 39% seen only once; the top ten take 7.9%. The sequenced sample was blood. These receptors were taken from a woman aged 18 to 35 in good health.

The chain has TRBV20-1 and TRBJ1-5; no clear D gene. Germline CDR1 reads DFQATT; CDR2 reads SNEGSKA (reference sequence). The CDR3 has 14 amino acids. The V end was cut by 0 bases, the J end by 2 bases, with 8 bases between. The CDR3 spells CSAREGSGNQPQHF. The CDR3 DNA reads as TGCAGTGCTAGAGAAGGGAGCGGCAATCAGCCCCAGCATTTT.

The chain employs TRBV2 and TRBJ1-5; 7 positions agree with TRBD1. The V gene's germline CDR1 is SNHLY and CDR2 FYNNEI. This CDR3 comprises 12 residues. Unmatched junction bases numbered 1, after V lost 8 bases and J lost 3 bases. The CDR3 sequence: CASGQDNQPQHF. CDR3 coding DNA: TGTGCCAGCGGACAGGACAATCAGCCCCAGCATTTT.

This clonotype appeared a few times. The V and J genes are TRBV28 and TRBJ2-5; TRBD2 matches 10 bases. Germline V CDR1 and CDR2: MDHEN, SYDVKM. V lost 5 bases to trimming and J lost 1 base; unmatched junction nucleotides: 10. CDR3 size: 17 residues. The CDR3: CASSPPLAGVRQETQYF. CDR3 nucleotide sequence: TGTGCCAGCAGTCCCCCTCTAGCGGGAGTACGCCAAGAGACCCAGTACTTC.

This clonotype was recorded a few times. The chain uses TRBV6-5 and TRBJ1-2, with TRBD1 as a possible D gene (5 bases). V was shortened by 2 bases and J by 0 bases, with 10 bases between the two germline ends. This CDR3 has 15 amino acids. Germline V CDR1 and CDR2: MNHEY, SVGAGI. The CDR3 is CASSYGAGSNYGYTF. The CDR3 DNA reads TGTGCCAGCAGTTACGGGGCAGGGTCTAACTATGGCTACACCTTC.

The V gene is TRBV7-2, the J gene TRBJ1-4, with 9 bases fitting TRBD1. V dropped 5 bases and J dropped 7; count of bases not matched to a gene: 8. The CDR3 covers 15 residues. Germline lookup yields CDR1 SGHTA and CDR2 FQGNSA. In nucleotides, the CDR3 is TGTGCCAGCAGCCCCCACAGGGGGCTTCGTGAAAAACTGTTTTTT. Amino acid sequence: CASSPHRGLREKLFF.

Regarding this clonotype: Germline is not matched at one junction end, which may reflect a read error. The gene calls are TRBV5-1 and TRBJ1-4, with TRBD1 as a possible D gene (5 bases). Looked up from germline, CDR1 is SGHRS and CDR2 is YFSETQ. The CDR3 is made up of 15 amino acids. CDR3 residues: CASSLGDGRNEKPFF. In DNA form, the CDR3 reads TGCGCCAGCAGCTTGGGGGACGGGAGGAATGAAAAACCGTTTTTT.

The table lists this clonotype with a few counts. The gene calls are TRBV20-1 and TRBJ1-2, with D unclear. Between the trimmed V and J ends, which lost 3 bases and 6 bases, there was a span of 11 bases. There are 12 residues in the CDR3. Germline CDR1 DFQATT, CDR2 SNEGSKA (reference sequence). The CDR3 sequence is CSASLSSNGYTF. DNA for the CDR3: TGCAGTGCTAGTTTGAGTTCCAATGGCTACACCTTC.

The genes are TRBV6-5 and TRBJ2-5; the match to TRBD2 covers 11 bases. CDR1 is MNHEY and CDR2 is SVGAGI in the germline V gene. Trimming removed 6 bases from V and 7 bases from J; junction bases left unmatched: 7. The CDR3 is 14 amino acids. The CDR3: CASSLLAGAGTQYF. The CDR3 DNA reads TGTGCCAGCAGCCTACTAGCGGGAGCCGGGACCCAGTACTTC.

V is TRBV5-1 and J is TRBJ1-1, with D tentatively TRBD1 (5 bases). The V end lost 5 bases, the J end lost 5 bases, and 13 bases lay between the germline ends. The CDR3 totals 13 residues. Germline lookup yields CDR1 SGHRS and CDR2 YFSETQ. This chain's CDR3 is CASSEPGKTEAFF. The CDR3 nucleotides read TGCGCCAGCAGTGAACCAGGGAAGACTGAAGCTTTCTTT.

This clonotype was detected only a few times. The chain is built from TRBV7-2 and TRBJ1-2; D is unclear. V was trimmed by 5 bases and J by 5 bases, leaving 12 bases between them. This CDR3 contains 13 residues. Germline V gene data show CDR1 as SGHTA and CDR2 as FQGNSA. The CDR3 DNA sequence: TGTGCCAGCAGCATGAGGGATTCGTATGGCTACACCTTC. Residues: CASSMRDSYGYTF.

CDR3 region: CASSQDYGAGVLLGRTYNEQFF. As DNA, the CDR3 is TGTGCCAGCAGCCAAGATTATGGAGCGGGAGTACTCTTGGGAAGGACCTACAATGAGCAGTTCTTC. The chain carries TRBV14 and TRBJ2-1, with 8 bases aligning to TRBD2. This CDR3 has 22 residues. The V segment lost 0 bases and the J segment 2 bases; nucleotides outside the gene matches: 21. The germline V gene has CDR1 SGHDN and CDR2 FVKESK.

Only one count was recorded for this clonotype. This chain joins TRBV12-3 or TRBV12-4 and TRBJ2-5, with TRBD1 as a possible D gene (6 bases). The CDR3 is 11 residues long. The CDR3 nucleotides read TGTTCCGACAGGTCGTACAATGAGCAGTACTTC. Its protein product is CSDRSYNEQYF.

This clonotype showed up many times. The V and J genes are TRBV4-1 and TRBJ2-7; D call uncertain. Trimming took 4 bases from V and 2 from J, leaving 9 bases between them. Germline V gene lookup returns CDR1 MGHRA and CDR2 YSYEKL. The CDR3 runs 13 residues. DNA for the CDR3: TGCGCCAGCAGCCTTCAACTTACCTACGAGCAGTACTTC. Its protein product is CASSLQLTYEQYF.

This clonotype has a handful of counts. The chain combines TRBV3-1 with TRBJ2-5, with 7 bases aligning to TRBD2. Germline loops: CDR1 LGHDT, CDR2 YNNKEL (reference sequence). The CDR3 consists of 16 residues. The V and J ends lost 1 base and 2 bases, in that order; junction bases with no gene match: 7. Written as DNA, the CDR3 is TGTGCCAGCAGCCAAGCCCACTTTAGCGGGCAAGAGACCCAGTACTTC. Encoded protein: CASSQAHFSGQETQYF.

Turning to this clonotype: A much bigger clone sits one base away, suggesting this may be a read error. The chain recombines TRBV29-1 with TRBJ2-1; 11 bases map to TRBD1. The DNA end is more similar to TRBJ2-7, so the J call may be wrong. Germline assignment: CDR1 SQVTM and CDR2 ANQGSEA. The CDR3 is 13 amino acids. The CDR3 spells CSARTGGYNEQYF. CDR3 coding DNA: TGCAGCGCCCGGACAGGGGGCTACAATGAGCAGTACTTC.

This clonotype has just a few counts. The chain combines TRBV5-1 with TRBJ1-6; D is uncertain. CDR1 and CDR2 (germline): SGHRS, YFSETQ. The CDR3 extends over 15 amino acids. Trimming stripped 0 bases from V and 14 bases from J, with 18 bases between. The CDR3 loop reads CASSLDFATLPALHF. The CDR3 region has the DNA TGCGCCAGCAGCTTGGATTTCGCCACTCTTCCCGCCCTCCACTTT.

The chain combines TRBV12-3 or TRBV12-4 with TRBJ2-7; TRBD1 or TRBD2 may be the D gene (5 bases each). V lost 2 bases and J lost 7, with 18 bases in between. This CDR3 region has 15 residues. For the CDR3, the DNA is TGTGCCAGCAGTTTATGGCGTGGGGGTAATGGTGAGCAGTACTTC. Amino acid sequence: CASSLWRGGNGEQYF.

This rearrangement joins TRBV3-1 to TRBJ2-1; 8 bases agree with TRBD2. After removal of 6 bases from V and 7 bases from J, the junction contained 14 bases not matched to a gene. CDR1 and CDR2 (germline): LGHDT, YNNKEL (reference sequence). This CDR3 comprises 16 residues. CDR3 DNA sequence: TGTGCCAGCAGATCACTCGCGAGCGGGAGAATGAATGAGCAGTTCTTC. Encoded protein: CASRSLASGRMNEQFF.

V is TRBV5-6 and J is TRBJ2-1, with 9 nucleotides matching TRBD2. The J call may not be correct, given that the DNA end is closer to TRBJ2-7. Germline CDR1 is SGHDT and CDR2 is YYEEEE. The CDR3 is made up of 17 amino acids. Here the CDR3 reads CASSLGSGRIPYNEQYF. The CDR3, as DNA: TGTGCCAGCAGCTTGGGAAGCGGGAGGATCCCCTACAATGAGCAGTACTTC.

V is TRBV27 and J is TRBJ2-1; tentatively, D is TRBD2 (6 bases). The CDR3 has 15 residues. Deletions cut 6 bases from V and 3 bases from J, with 15 bases between. Germline V lookup: CDR1 MNHEY, CDR2 SMNVEV (reference sequence). Here the CDR3 DNA reads TGTGCCAGCAGGGGACTGGGACCCCGCTACAATGAGCAGTTCTTC. Translated, it gives CASRGLGPRYNEQFF.

This rearrangement joins TRBV7-2 to TRBJ2-2; 9 positions match TRBD2. Germline V lookup: CDR1 SGHTA, CDR2 FQGNSA. The junction had 5 bases not matched to a gene; V was cut back by 5 bases and J by 4 bases. This CDR3 has 15 amino acids. In DNA form, the CDR3 reads TGTGCCAGCAGCCCCGGACTAGCGATCACCGGGGAGCTGTTTTTT. Its translation is CASSPGLAITGELFF. The full variable domain, its missing parts supplied by reference TRBV7-2 and TRBJ2-2, is GAGVSQSPSNKVTEKGKDVELRCDPISGHTALYWYRQSLGQGLEFLIYFQGNSAPDKSGLPSDRFSAERTGGSVSTLTIQRTQQEDSAVYLCASSPGLAITGELFFGEGSRLTVL.

V usage is TRBV25-1 and J usage is TRBJ2-3; 7 bases align to TRBD2. J was trimmed by 3 bases and V by 4 bases; bases with no gene match: 13. The CDR3 has 17 residues. Germline CDR1 MGHDK, CDR2 SYGVNS. CDR3 loop: CASSGLVGGRGTDTQYF. The CDR3 DNA sequence: TGTGCCAGCAGTGGCCTTGTGGGCGGGAGAGGGACAGATACGCAGTATTTT.

This sequence joins TRBV6-2 or TRBV6-3 and TRBJ2-1; 9 bases are shared with TRBD2. J was trimmed by 9 bases and V by 6 bases; bases with no gene match: 9. The CDR3 has 14 residues. Per the germline V gene, CDR1 is MNHEY and CDR2 is SVGEGT. CDR3 protein: CASSLKGREGEQFF. The CDR3 DNA follows: TGTGCCAGCAGCCTAAAGGGGCGGGAGGGTGAGCAGTTCTTC.

The rearrangement joins TRBV4-1 to TRBJ2-7; D is possibly TRBD1 (5 bases). The tail of the sequence fits TRBJ2-5 better, so the J call may be wrong. CDR1 is MGHRA and CDR2 is YSYEKL in the germline V gene. CDR3 length: 16 residues. CDR3 sequence (DNA): TGCGCCAGCAGCCAAGTGGCGCCAGGGATGAGGGAGACCCAGTACTTC. It translates to CASSQVAPGMRETQYF.

The chain links TRBV27 to TRBJ2-3, with 9 bases identical to TRBD1. This CDR3 is built from 16 residues. Germline V CDR1 and CDR2: MNHEY, SMNVEV (reference sequence). V was pared by 5 bases and J by 4 bases, with 10 bases of the junction left unmatched. The CDR3 sequence: CASSPPGTGFPDTQYF. The CDR3 DNA is TGTGCCAGCAGTCCCCCCGGGACAGGGTTCCCAGATACGCAGTATTTT.

This clonotype occurred many times. The chain joins TRBV20-1 to TRBJ2-1; D might be TRBD1 or TRBD2, each matching 5 bases. Germline values: CDR1 DFQATT, CDR2 SNEGSKA (reference sequence). The CDR3 consists of 15 residues. Trimming stripped 6 bases from V and 8 bases from J, with 23 bases between. The CDR3 region has the DNA TGCAGTGCCCCAGATTCGGGACCTGGTGGTTATGAGCAGTTCTTC. It encodes CSAPDSGPGGYEQFF.

This chain uses TRBV12-3 or TRBV12-4 with TRBJ1-6, with 7 bases that match TRBD1. V was pared by 6 bases and J by 14 bases, with 16 bases of the junction left unmatched. The CDR3 totals 15 residues. The CDR3: CASSSGTELWRTLHF. The CDR3 DNA reads TGTGCCAGCAGCTCCGGGACAGAGCTATGGAGGACCCTCCACTTT.

The chain employs TRBV29-1 and TRBJ2-7; D might be TRBD1 or TRBD2, each matching 5 bases. The V gene lost 6 bases and the J gene lost 4 bases, with 16 bases spanning the gap. The CDR3 is 13 residues long. Looked up from germline, CDR1 is SQVTM and CDR2 is ANQGSEA. The CDR3 spells CSVTQGTIYEQYF. The DNA of the CDR3 is TGCAGCGTGACCCAAGGGACCATTTACGAGCAGTACTTC.

The chain joins TRBV13 to TRBJ2-1; D could derive from TRBD1 or TRBD2 (5 bases each). V shed 5 bases and J shed 4 bases, with 9 bases lying between them. Germline CDR1 and CDR2: PRHDT and FYEKMQ (reference sequence). The CDR3 is 13 residues long. The CDR3 DNA follows: TGTGCCAGCAGCCGGGACGATTACAATGAGCAGTTCTTC. Its translation: CASSRDDYNEQFF.

There are a few counts of this clonotype. The chain employs TRBV7-9 and TRBJ1-5; D remains unclear. From germline, CDR1 is SEHNR and CDR2 FQNEAQ (reference sequence). This CDR3 comprises 15 residues. Trimming removed 7 bases from V and 0 bases from J, with 13 bases in between. CDR3 DNA: TGTGCCAGCACAAACGCAGCAAATAGCAATCAGCCCCAGCATTTT. Its translation is CASTNAANSNQPQHF. Variable domain in full (rest from reference TRBV7-9 and TRBJ1-5): DTGVSQNPRHKITKRGQNVTFRCDPISEHNRLYWYRQTLGQGPEFLTYFQNEAQLEKSRLLSDRFSAERPKGSFSTLEIQRTEQGDSAMYLCASTNAANSNQPQHFGDGTRLSIL.